This TCR beta chain was recovered during a study of CD8 T cells in ankylosing spondylitis (TCRdb year 2017). For the wider study: T cell receptor beta repertoires were profiled in healthy donors and ankylosing spondylitis patients so that disease-linked TCR variants could be found. Peripheral blood was sampled, and synovial fluid was additionally collected from ankylosing spondylitis patients. In total, the full study cohort was made up of approximately 99 healthy donors and roughly 27 ankylosing spondylitis patients.

For CDR1 and CDR2, the germline V gene lists SGHRS and YFSETQ. CDR3 length: 14 amino acids, cysteine to phenylalanine. Just the 42-base CDR3 DNA is kept, in frame starting at base 1. V and J lose 4 bases and 0 bases, and a span of 7 bases separates them. Results and caveats for the whole study, not just this receptor: The disease-linked clones had a CD8+ phenotype and were found at relatively low frequencies in peripheral blood. Significant enrichment of the disease-linked clones was reported in matched synovial fluid samples from ankylosing spondylitis patients. Some motif variants were previously reported in synovial fluid and blood of reactive arthritis patients, suggesting common disease-initiation mechanisms. A TCR beta motif of several highly homologous amino acid variants appeared characteristic of blood from ankylosing spondylitis patients.

In its sample, this clonotype was seen many times. No cognate antigen has been identified for it. Qualities for individual bases were not recorded, and no much larger clone is one base off. The sequencing machine was an Illumina HiSeq 2500. Quantitative 5'-RACE with molecular barcodes was used to prepare TCR beta libraries. Turning to the authors' computational methods: A new computational method based on a probabilistic model of VDJ rearrangement was used to identify disease-linked TCR variants. The public reads were quality trimmed at Q25 with fastp and then assembled into clones with MiXCR by TCRdb, keeping productive beta chains. Identical CDR3 protein sequences are pooled into one entry, listed with their most common genes and DNA. It is TCRdb's table, rather than the study itself, that gives the V and J calls and clone size. The sample table contains roughly 230,000 distinct CDR3 sequences; only one count was recorded for about 10% of them. Around 3% of the sample is taken by the ten largest.

This TCR derives from a male donor with ankylosing spondylitis or in good health (not recorded which). The V gene is TRBV5-1 and the J gene is TRBJ2-2; no confident D gene assignment can be made. Sequencing was done on a sample of blood, either unsorted or a sorted T cell fraction (not recorded which). The nucleotides read TGCGCCAGCAGCGCGACTGCGAACACCGGGGAGCTGTTTTTT. It is translated as CASSATANTGELFF.